This TCR beta chain was profiled in a study of blood T cell repertoires in COVID-19. As for the study in general: The origin of the acute and convalescent COVID-19 samples was the United States, Italy and Spain. T cells, B-cell-depleted T cells, or PBMCs supplied cDNA or gDNA.

This clone turned up a few times. CDR3 length: 17 residues. V trimming: 4 bases; J trimming: 0 bases; junction bases outside the gene matches: 6. Germline V gene lookup returns CDR1 SNHLY and CDR2 FYNNEI. Per the original data handling: Estimation of nucleated cell counts was performed using reference gene primer amplification. Assay: immunoSEQ multiplex PCR; the TCRdb copy retains only in-frame clones and omits some. V and J calls and clone size are given by that table; D and trimming were obtained from the DNA. The sample records 180,000 or so clones, 84% being singletons. Sequencing was performed on peripheral blood. This sequence joins TRBV2 and TRBJ1-1; 12 nucleotides match TRBD1. This sequence was found in a man in his forties who had recovered from COVID-19. In DNA, the CDR3 is TGTGCCAGCAGTGCCCCGGGACAGGGGGCTATGAACACTGAAGCTTTCTTT. Its translation is CASSAPGQGAMNTEAFF.